This entry features one T cell receptor (beta chain) sequence. The target antigen is unknown. Unique molecular identifiers tagged the TCRbeta library. TCRdb called the PCR reads again in MiXCR, with one record for every CDR3 protein. Here the sample spans about 310,000 distinct CDR3 sequences, roughly 21% being singletons. The data derive from a study of T-cell reconstitution after alpha-beta-depleted transplantation in children. Study observations and caveats: Where some patients showed high TCRbeta diversity at day 60, it came from recipient T cells and thymic progenitors that had survived. Fresh T-cell production supplied most of the T-cell counts and diversity seen one year after transplant. Several hundred expanded graft clones reportedly were the source of alpha-beta T cells about two months after transplant.

This receptor was taken from a male patient between 5 and 17 years old who had a stem cell transplant for acute lymphoblastic leukemia, so the T cells may come from the graft donor. The material sequenced was PBMCs, mostly from graft donor cells, taken 180 days after TCRalphabeta/CD19-depleted stem cell transplant.

The CDR3 DNA sequence: TGCGCCAGCAGCGTCTGGACCGGGACGCGCACAGATACGCAGTATTTT. It encodes CASSVWTGTRTDTQYF. The V and J genes are TRBV4-1 and TRBJ2-3; either TRBD1 or TRBD2 may supply D (5 bases each). The CDR3 consists of 16 residues. The V and J ends lost 5 bases and 1 base respectively, with 16 bases between them. CDR1 is MGHRA, CDR2 YSYEKL, per germline.